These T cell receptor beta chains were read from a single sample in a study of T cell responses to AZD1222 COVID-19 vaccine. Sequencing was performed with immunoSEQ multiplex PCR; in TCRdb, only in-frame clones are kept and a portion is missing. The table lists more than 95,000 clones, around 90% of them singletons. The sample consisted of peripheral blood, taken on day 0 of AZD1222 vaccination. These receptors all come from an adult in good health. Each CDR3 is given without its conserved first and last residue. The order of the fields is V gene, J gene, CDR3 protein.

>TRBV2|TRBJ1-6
ATTGTGSSPLH
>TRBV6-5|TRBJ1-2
ASSLQAGSYYGYT
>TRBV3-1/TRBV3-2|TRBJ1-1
ASSRAGQGSYTEAF
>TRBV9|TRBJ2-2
ASTRQGGTGELF
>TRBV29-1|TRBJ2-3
SVEWRGTDTQY
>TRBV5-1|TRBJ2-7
ASSLQGREQY
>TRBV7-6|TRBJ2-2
ASSPGTEAHTGELF
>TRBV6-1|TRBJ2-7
ASSEIAPGLGARQY
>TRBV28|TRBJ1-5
ASSAPTGLEIQPQH
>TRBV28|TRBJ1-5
ASITGADYQPQH